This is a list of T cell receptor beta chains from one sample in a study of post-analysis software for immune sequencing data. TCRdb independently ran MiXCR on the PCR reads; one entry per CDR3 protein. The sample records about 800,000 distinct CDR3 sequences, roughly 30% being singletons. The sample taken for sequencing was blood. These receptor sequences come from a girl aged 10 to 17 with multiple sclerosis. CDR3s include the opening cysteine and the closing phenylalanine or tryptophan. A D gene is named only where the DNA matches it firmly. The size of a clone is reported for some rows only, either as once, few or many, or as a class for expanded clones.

CASSLEGQGITEAFF	TGTGCCAGCAGCTTAGAGGGACAGGGGATCACTGAAGCTTTCTTT	TRBV7-2	TRBJ1-1	.	TRBD1
CASSRLAGPSSTDTQYF	TGTGCCAGCAGCAGACTAGCGGGCCCTTCTAGCACAGATACGCAGTATTTT	TRBV28	TRBJ2-3	.	TRBD2
CASSLVAAANTEAFF	TGTGCCAGCAGTTTAGTGGCGGCGGCAAACACTGAAGCTTTCTTT	TRBV12-3/TRBV12-4	TRBJ1-1	once	.
CASSPPPGQARPGANVLTF	TGTGCCAGCAGCCCCCCACCGGGACAGGCGAGGCCCGGGGCCAACGTCCTGACTTTC	TRBV5-5	TRBJ2-6	.	TRBD1
CASSSNLGEQYF	TGCGCCAGCAGCTCAAATCTGGGTGAGCAGTACTTC	TRBV5-1	TRBJ2-7	.	.
CSARAGTGLYGYTF	TGCAGTGCTAGAGCCGGGACAGGGCTTTATGGCTACACCTTC	TRBV20-1	TRBJ1-2	.	TRBD1
CGSSQFTGGVLNTDTQYF	TGTGGCAGCAGCCAATTTACAGGGGGCGTTTTGAATACAGATACGCAGTATTTT	TRBV12-3/TRBV12-4	TRBJ2-3	.	TRBD1
CASSEDRDSIQYF	TGTGCCAGCAGTGAGGACAGAGATTCCATTCAGTACTTC	TRBV6-4	TRBJ2-4	.	.
CASTFGGAYEQYF	TGCGCCAGCACCTTCGGGGGAGCCTACGAGCAGTACTTC	TRBV5-1	TRBJ2-7	few	.
CASRPDSRTEAFF	TGCGCCAGCAGACCCGACAGCCGGACTGAAGCTTTCTTT	TRBV10-2	TRBJ1-1	.	.
CASSVGTTGVGGYTF	TGTGCCAGCAGCGTAGGAACCACAGGGGTCGGTGGCTACACCTTC	TRBV9	TRBJ1-2	.	TRBD1
CASSLIGAGETQYF	TGTGCCAGCAGCCTCATTGGGGCGGGAGAGACCCAGTACTTC	TRBV5-6	TRBJ2-5	.	.
CASRPSHDSGANVLTF	TGTGCCAGTAGGCCCTCCCATGACTCTGGGGCCAACGTCCTGACTTTC	TRBV19	TRBJ2-6	.	.
CASSPGTAGGYTF	TGTGCCAGCAGCCCTGGGACTGCGGGTGGCTACACCTTC	TRBV6-5	TRBJ1-2	few	.
CASSAHLTSMEETQYF	TGTGCCAGCAGCGCGCATTTGACTAGCATGGAAGAGACCCAGTACTTC	TRBV7-8	TRBJ2-5	.	TRBD2
CVSSSGQGAKNIQYF	TGTGTCAGCAGTTCAGGGCAGGGGGCCAAAAACATTCAGTACTTC	TRBV27	TRBJ2-4	.	.
CAISESGTGGLDTQYF	TGTGCCATCAGTGAGTCCGGGACAGGGGGACTCGATACGCAGTATTTT	TRBV10-3	TRBJ2-3	.	TRBD1
CASSLGGSGDEQYF	TGCGCCAGCAGCTTGGGGGGATCGGGCGACGAGCAGTACTTC	TRBV5-1	TRBJ2-7	once	.
CSASWLAGGPYNEQFF	TGCAGTGCTAGTTGGTTAGCGGGAGGGCCCTACAATGAGCAGTTCTTC	TRBV20-1	TRBJ2-1	.	TRBD2
CASSPPLGGVEQFF	TGTGCCAGCAGCCCCCCTTTAGGGGGCGTAGAGCAGTTCTTC	TRBV14	TRBJ2-1	.	TRBD1
CANSLVGTFKETQYF	TGTGCCAACAGTTTAGTAGGGACTTTCAAAGAGACCCAGTACTTC	TRBV28	TRBJ2-5	.	.
CASSFGTSAEQFF	TGTGCCAGCAGTTTTGGAACTAGCGCTGAGCAGTTCTTC	TRBV27	TRBJ2-1	.	TRBD2
CSVRAGEPQHF	TGCAGTGTCCGAGCCGGGGAGCCCCAGCATTTT	TRBV20-1	TRBJ1-5	.	.
CATSRDRAANQPQHF	TGTGCCACCAGCAGAGATCGGGCGGCCAATCAGCCCCAGCATTTT	TRBV15	TRBJ1-5	few	.
CSASGFSTDTQYF	TGCAGTGCTAGCGGGTTTAGCACAGATACGCAGTATTTT	TRBV20-1	TRBJ2-3	.	.
CASSQHIFGLAGGENEQFF	TGCGCCAGCAGCCAACACATCTTTGGACTAGCGGGAGGCGAAAATGAGCAGTTCTTC	TRBV4-3	TRBJ2-1	.	TRBD2
CSAPSGTSRAQYF	TGCAGTGCCCCCAGCGGCACGAGTCGGGCGCAGTATTTT	TRBV20-1	TRBJ2-3	.	.
CASSPQRGYNSPLHF	TGTGCCAGCAGCCCGCAACGAGGCTATAATTCACCCCTCCACTTT	TRBV7-2	TRBJ1-6	.	.
CASSLGTLNTGELFF	TGTGCCAGCAGCTTAGGGACACTGAACACCGGGGAGCTGTTTTTT	TRBV7-9	TRBJ2-2	.	.
CASSVGALSGPTDTQYF	TGTGCCAGCAGCGTAGGAGCCCTGAGCGGACCCACAGATACGCAGTATTTT	TRBV9	TRBJ2-3	few	.
CASSLALAGSYNEQFF	TGTGCCAGCAGCTTAGCCTTGGCAGGCTCCTACAATGAGCAGTTCTTC	TRBV7-2	TRBJ2-1	few	.
CASSSPLPVRLDVIQQYF	TGTGCCAGCAGTTCCCCCCTCCCGGTCCGGCTAGATGTAATTCAGCAGTACTTC	TRBV11-2	TRBJ2-7	.	.
CSVEFGGGTEQYF	TGCAGCGTTGAATTTGGAGGGGGGACCGAGCAGTACTTC	TRBV29-1	TRBJ2-7	many	.
CASSIPGGSQETQYF	TGTGCCAGCAGTATCCCAGGGGGTTCCCAAGAGACCCAGTACTTC	TRBV28	TRBJ2-5	.	TRBD1
CASSHPVATGKLFF	TGTGCCAGCAGTCACCCCGTCGCGACGGGAAAACTGTTTTTT	TRBV12-3/TRBV12-4	TRBJ1-4	.	.
CASSLTGWDTQYF	TGTGCCAGCAGCTTAACGGGTTGGGATACGCAGTATTTT	TRBV7-2	TRBJ2-3	.	.
CASSQYGTPYEQYF	TGCGCCAGCAGCCAATACGGGACACCTTACGAGCAGTACTTC	TRBV5-1	TRBJ2-7	.	.
CSALVRQGTDTQYF	TGCAGCGCCCTAGTGAGACAGGGCACAGATACGCAGTATTTT	TRBV29-1	TRBJ2-3	few	.
CAISGTGGEETQYF	TGTGCCATCAGTGGAACAGGGGGCGAGGAGACCCAGTACTTC	TRBV10-3	TRBJ2-5	few	TRBD1
CASSLDNGSLEQYF	TGTGCCAGCAGCTTAGATAACGGCTCTCTCGAGCAGTACTTC	TRBV11-2	TRBJ2-7	.	.
CASSVGLVNEQFF	TGTGCCAGCAGTGTCGGGCTTGTGAATGAGCAGTTCTTC	TRBV6-2/TRBV6-3	TRBJ2-1	.	.
CASSQVAGSSTDTQYF	TGTGCCAGCAGCCAAGTAGCCGGTAGTAGCACAGATACGCAGTATTTT	TRBV3-1	TRBJ2-3	few	.
CSARDLGTDFYEQYF	TGCAGTGCTAGAGATCTCGGGACAGACTTCTACGAGCAGTACTTC	TRBV20-1	TRBJ2-7	few	TRBD1
CASSPERIGGYTF	TGTGCCAGCAGCCCCGAACGGATCGGGGGCTACACCTTC	TRBV6-5	TRBJ1-2	few	.
CSVKDRGHRGANYGYTF	TGCAGCGTGAAGGACAGGGGACATAGAGGGGCTAACTATGGCTACACCTTC	TRBV29-1	TRBJ1-2	few	TRBD1
CASSLVLNLQETQYF	TGTGCCAGCAGTTTAGTCTTGAACCTCCAAGAGACCCAGTACTTC	TRBV12-3/TRBV12-4	TRBJ2-5	.	.
CASSLTISSGHDEQYF	TGTGCCAGCAGCTTAACCATCTCGAGCGGCCACGACGAGCAGTACTTC	TRBV7-6	TRBJ2-7	few	.